Listed below are T cell receptor beta chains from one sample, sequenced in a study of preoperative IRX-2 immunotherapy in early breast cancer. Generated by immunoSEQ multiplex PCR, the TCRdb table keeps only in-frame clones and is missing some. This sample has about 98,000 clones, with 80% to 90% found just once. The sample consisted of tumor tissue, taken after IRX-2 immunotherapy. The receptor set was obtained from a human donor with breast cancer. Each CDR3 is given with its conserved first and last residue. A D gene is named only where the DNA matches it firmly. The size entry is marked missing in some rows and otherwise reads once, few, many or a size class.

v_call	j_call	clone_size	d_call	cdr3_aa	cdr3_nt
TRBV7-1	TRBJ2-1	-	TRBD2	CASSQGGLAGDTSYNEQFF	TGTGCCAGCAGCCAAGGCGGACTAGCGGGGGATACCTCCTACAATGAGCAGTTCTTC
TRBV28	TRBJ2-3	once	TRBD2	CASSSRTSGHTDTQYF	TGTGCCAGCAGTTCCCGGACTAGCGGCCACACAGATACGCAGTATTTT
TRBV28	TRBJ2-7	-	-	CASSFPGRNYEQYF	TGTGCCAGCAGTTTCCCCGGTAGAAACTACGAGCAGTACTTC
TRBV28	TRBJ2-7	-	-	CASTSPAGPREEQYF	TGTGCCAGCACCTCCCCGGCAGGGCCCCGTGAAGAGCAGTACTTC
TRBV19	TRBJ2-3	-	TRBD1	CASRQGVYTDTQYF	TGTGCCAGTAGGCAGGGGGTTTACACAGATACGCAGTATTTT
TRBV6-8	TRBJ1-3	-	-	CAIRPQSFQSGNTIYF	TGTGCCATCAGACCCCAGAGTTTCCAATCTGGAAACACCATATATTTT
TRBV5-1	TRBJ2-2	once	TRBD2	CASSLGGGSGTGELFF	TGCGCCAGCAGCTTGGGGGGCGGGAGCGGCACCGGGGAGCTGTTTTTT
TRBV19	TRBJ2-7	-	TRBD1	CASRGTGGDEQYF	TGTGCCAGTAGGGGGACAGGGGGCGACGAGCAGTACTTC
TRBV5-1	TRBJ2-7	-	TRBD1	CASLPGQGGTYEQYF	TGCGCCAGCCTTCCCGGACAGGGGGGGACCTACGAGCAGTACTTC
TRBV19	TRBJ1-5	-	TRBD1	CASSRGTGSNQPQHF	TGTGCCAGTAGTAGAGGGACAGGGTCTAATCAGCCCCAGCATTTT
TRBV28	TRBJ2-7	once	-	CASSLLGGVDEQYF	TGTGCCAGCAGTTTATTAGGAGGGGTAGACGAGCAGTACTTC
TRBV22-1	TRBJ2-3	-	-	CASSRVAGGGRLGDTQYF	TGTGCCAGCAGTAGGGTAGCGGGAGGTGGGCGTTTGGGAGATACGCAGTATTTT
TRBV19	TRBJ2-7	-	-	CASSVETGTTYEQYF	TGTGCCAGTAGTGTCGAAACAGGTACGACCTACGAGCAGTACTTC
TRBV5-1	TRBJ1-5	-	-	CASSSGTGLNQPQHF	TGCGCCAGCAGCTCGGGGACGGGTCTAAATCAGCCCCAGCATTTT
TRBV19	TRBJ1-5	-	-	CASSSDSSQPQHF	TGTGCCAGTAGTTCGGACAGCTCACAGCCCCAGCATTTT
TRBV10-1	TRBJ1-1	-	TRBD1	CASREDRGGTEAFF	TGCGCCAGCAGAGAGGACAGGGGCGGCACTGAAGCTTTCTTT
TRBV15	TRBJ1-5	-	TRBD1	CATSRTGQGQPQHF	TGTGCCACCAGCAGAACGGGACAGGGTCAGCCCCAGCATTTT
TRBV6-8	TRBJ1-2	-	TRBD1	CASSGGQGFYYGYTF	TGTGCCAGCAGTGGCGGACAGGGATTTTACTATGGCTACACCTTC
TRBV7-6	TRBJ2-7	-	TRBD1	CASSLVYRGSEQYF	TGTGCCAGCAGCTTAGTCTACAGGGGAAGCGAGCAGTACTTC
TRBV5-1	TRBJ2-3	-	-	CASVLQGLSTDTQYF	TGCGCCAGCGTACTGCAGGGGCTTTCCACAGATACGCAGTATTTT
TRBV30	TRBJ2-2	-	-	CAWRSRTLGAGELFF	TGTGCCTGGCGGAGTAGGACATTGGGCGCCGGGGAGCTGTTTTTT
TRBV23-1	TRBJ1-4	-	-	CASSPGDKAGEKLFF	TGCGCCAGCAGCCCTGGGGACAAGGCCGGTGAAAAACTGTTTTTT
TRBV5-1	TRBJ1-2	-	-	CASSSGGQPLYGYTF	TGCGCCAGCAGCTCGGGAGGACAGCCACTCTATGGCTACACCTTC
TRBV6-8	TRBJ2-3	-	-	CASSDSLNVGDTQYF	TGTGCCAGCAGTGACTCGTTGAACGTCGGTGATACGCAGTATTTT
TRBV10-1	TRBJ2-2	-	-	CASSESTRPTGELFF	TGCGCCAGCAGTGAGTCGACTCGGCCCACCGGGGAGCTGTTTTTT
TRBV19	TRBJ1-6	-	-	CASRITGPNSPLHF	TGTGCCAGTAGGATTACAGGACCAAATTCACCCCTCCACTTT
TRBV6-7	TRBJ2-7	-	-	CASRPRGSYEQYF	TGTGCCAGCAGACCAAGGGGGTCCTACGAGCAGTACTTC
TRBV28	TRBJ1-1	-	TRBD1	CASRSGGANTEAFF	TGTGCCAGCCGGTCAGGGGGGGCGAACACTGAAGCTTTCTTT
TRBV5-1	TRBJ2-7	-	TRBD1	CASSSRDRGNEQYF	TGCGCCAGCAGCTCCCGGGACAGGGGCAACGAGCAGTACTTC
TRBV5-1	TRBJ2-5	-	TRBD2	CASSYGLAVQETQYF	TGCGCCAGCAGCTATGGACTAGCGGTCCAAGAGACCCAGTACTTC
TRBV10-3	TRBJ1-1	-	-	CAISESTANTEAFF	TGTGCCATCAGTGAGTCAACAGCTAACACTGAAGCTTTCTTT
TRBV10-1	TRBJ2-5	-	TRBD1	CASSDGQDEETQYF	TGCGCCAGCAGTGACGGACAGGACGAGGAGACCCAGTACTTC
TRBV6-8	TRBJ2-2	-	TRBD2	CASTRGTPKPGELFF	TGTGCCAGCACGCGGGGGACTCCGAAACCCGGGGAGCTGTTTTTT
TRBV10-3	TRBJ2-1	-	-	CAISESIRDEQFF	TGTGCCATCAGTGAGTCGATCAGGGATGAGCAGTTCTTC
TRBV19	TRBJ1-2	-	-	CASSGSGWYGYTF	TGTGCCAGTAGTGGATCAGGGTGGTATGGCTACACCTTC
TRBV6-8	TRBJ2-7	few	-	CASSYSGLKGYEQYF	TGTGCCAGCAGTTACTCGGGACTCAAGGGTTACGAGCAGTACTTC
TRBV19	TRBJ1-5	-	-	CASSGGGRMYRQPQHF	TGTGCCAGTAGTGGGGGAGGACGGATGTATAGGCAGCCCCAGCATTTT
TRBV23-1	TRBJ1-4	-	-	CASSQIFVGEKLFF	TGCGCCAGCAGTCAAATTTTTGTTGGTGAAAAACTGTTTTTT
TRBV15	TRBJ2-1	-	-	CATSRGGRSYNEQFF	TGTGCCACCAGCAGAGGCGGGCGATCCTACAATGAGCAGTTCTTC
TRBV19	TRBJ2-7	-	TRBD1	CASSIGQGFYEQYF	TGTGCCAGTAGTATAGGACAGGGATTCTACGAGCAGTACTTC
TRBV7-7	TRBJ1-1	-	-	CASSFLRGQGKNTEAFF	TGTGCCAGCAGCTTCCTGCGGGGGCAGGGGAAGAACACTGAAGCTTTCTTT
TRBV19	TRBJ2-7	-	TRBD1	CASSPTGQGRSYEQYF	TGTGCCAGTAGTCCAACAGGACAGGGTCGCTCCTACGAGCAGTACTTC
TRBV19	TRBJ1-1	-	-	CASSMARGWSTEAFF	TGTGCCAGTAGTATGGCCCGTGGGTGGAGCACTGAAGCTTTCTTT
TRBV18	TRBJ2-4	once	TRBD2	CASSRASGRSRNIQYF	TGTGCCAGCTCACGGGCTAGCGGGAGATCTAGAAACATTCAGTACTTC
TRBV6-8	TRBJ1-2	-	-	CASSSGRGLSNYGYTF	TGTGCCAGCAGCTCCGGGAGGGGCCTGTCTAACTATGGCTACACCTTC
TRBV28	TRBJ1-2	-	-	CASTSSRDAYGYTF	TGTGCCAGCACCTCGTCTAGAGACGCCTATGGCTACACCTTC
TRBV7-1	TRBJ2-7	-	-	CASSFTRVGEQYF	TGTGCCAGCAGCTTTACCAGGGTTGGCGAGCAGTACTTC
TRBV6-8	TRBJ1-1	-	-	CASNRQPMNTEAFF	TGTGCCAGCAATCGACAGCCCATGAACACTGAAGCTTTCTTT
TRBV5-1	TRBJ1-3	-	-	CASSPREQWGNTIYF	TGCGCCAGCAGCCCCAGGGAACAGTGGGGAAACACCATATATTTT
TRBV19	TRBJ1-1	-	-	CASSIGTAMNTEAFF	TGTGCCAGTAGTATAGGGACAGCCATGAACACTGAAGCTTTCTTT
TRBV5-1	TRBJ2-7	-	-	CASSATSQIYEQYF	TGCGCCAGCAGCGCGACAAGTCAAATTTACGAGCAGTACTTC
TRBV1	TRBJ1-1	-	-	CTSSRSTGDDTEAFF	TGCACCAGCAGCCGGTCAACAGGGGACGACACTGAAGCTTTCTTT
TRBV19	TRBJ2-4	-	-	CASSIKVSSGPIQYF	TGTGCCAGTAGTATCAAAGTTTCTTCTGGCCCCATTCAGTACTTC
TRBV19	TRBJ2-3	-	-	CASSIARDTQYF	TGTGCCAGTAGTATCGCACGAGATACGCAGTATTTT
TRBV5-1	TRBJ1-1	-	TRBD1	CASSLQGAEMNTEAFF	TGCGCCAGCAGCTTACAGGGGGCGGAAATGAACACTGAAGCTTTCTTT
TRBV28	TRBJ1-1	-	-	CASRPPGRRNTEAFF	TGTGCCAGCAGACCCCCGGGACGGAGAAACACTGAAGCTTTCTTT
TRBV6-8	TRBJ2-2	-	TRBD1	CASREDSAGTGDAGELFF	TGTGCCAGCAGAGAAGACTCCGCCGGGACAGGGGACGCCGGGGAGCTGTTTTTT
TRBV6-9	TRBJ1-4	-	-	CALSSGSVNEKLFF	TGTGCCCTAAGTTCAGGGTCCGTTAATGAAAAACTGTTTTTT
TRBV11-3	TRBJ2-1	-	TRBD2	CASRTATSGSYNEQFF	TGTGCCAGCAGAACAGCTACTAGCGGGAGTTACAATGAGCAGTTCTTC